This T cell receptor (beta chain) comes out of a study of cytomegalovirus exposure and HLA in healthy donors. Study results and caveats: The HLA-A and HLA-B alleles of most subjects were reportedly predicted accurately from TCR beta sequences.

Trimming removed 5 bases from V and 4 bases from J, with 12 bases in between. The germline V gene encodes CDR1 LNHDA and CDR2 SQIVND (reference sequence). The CDR3 spans 14 residues. As to this clone: What it binds is not known.

The PCR made use of 60 Vbeta and 13 Jbeta primers. Assay: immunoSEQ multiplex PCR; the TCRdb copy retains only in-frame clones and omits some. The sample table sets out 150,000 or so clones. The chain carries TRBV19 and TRBJ1-5; D might be TRBD1 (6 bases). Sample: PBMCs. The receptor was derived from a woman in her late teens or twenties in good health and CMV-seronegative. The CDR3 DNA follows: TGTGCCAGTAGTGCAGGGGCCATGAATCAGCCCCAGCATTTT. This encodes CASSAGAMNQPQHF. Variable domain in full (rest from reference TRBV19 and TRBJ1-5): DGGITQSPKYLFRKEGQNVTLSCEQNLNHDAMYWYRQDPGQGLRLIYYSQIVNDFQKGDIAEGYSVSREKKESFPLTVTSAQKNPTAFYLCASSAGAMNQPQHFGDGTRLSIL.